The rows below give T cell receptor beta chains drawn from one sample of a study of blood T cells in healthy people across ages. One entry per CDR3 protein results from TCRdb running MiXCR on the 5' RACE reads. The top ten hold roughly 23% of the sample, which has some 1.8 million distinct CDR3 sequences, more than 35% seen once. Sequenced sample: blood. These TCRs come from a human donor in good health. Both conserved end residues are part of each CDR3. The D gene is left open where the match is weak. Size is stated for part of the rows, as once, few or many counts, or as a class when the clone is expanded.

size | D | J | V | DNA | CDR3
few | TRBD2 | TRBJ2-1 | TRBV4-3 | TGCGCCAGCAGCCAAGAGACTAGCGGGGTGGGGGATGAGCAGTTCTTC | CASSQETSGVGDEQFF
few | . | TRBJ1-6 | TRBV7-2 | TGTGCCAGCAGCTTCCGGGGTTATAATTCACCCCTCCACTTT | CASSFRGYNSPLHF
. | . | TRBJ2-6 | TRBV5-1 | TGCGCCAGCAGCTTTTCAGGGGCTGGGGCCAACGTCCTGACTTTC | CASSFSGAGANVLTF
. | . | TRBJ2-1 | TRBV24-1 | TGTGCCACCAGTAATTCCGGAGTTGGTCCTTACAATGAGCAGTTCTTC | CATSNSGVGPYNEQFF
. | . | TRBJ1-5 | TRBV15 | TGTGCCACCAGCAGGGAACGAGGTCAGCCCCAGCATTTT | CATSRERGQPQHF
. | . | TRBJ2-1 | TRBV29-1 | TGCAGCGTTGAAGACTCCGGGGACAATGAGCAGTTCTTC | CSVEDSGDNEQFF
. | TRBD1 | TRBJ2-1 | TRBV4-1 | TGCGCCAGCAGCCAAGGGGACAGGGCGAGTTACAATGAGCAGTTCTTC | CASSQGDRASYNEQFF
few | . | TRBJ2-7 | TRBV2 | TGTGCCAGCAGTGAAGAAGAAAGGGACTGGGCGTCCTACGAGCAGTACTTC | CASSEEERDWASYEQYF
once | TRBD1 | TRBJ2-7 | TRBV5-1 | TGCGCCAGCAGTTCCACAGGGGATTCGGGAGAGCAGTACTTC | CASSSTGDSGEQYF
few | TRBD1 | TRBJ2-3 | TRBV5-1 | TGCGCCAGCAGCCGGGACAGCTCTATCTTCCTTACGCAGTATTTT | CASSRDSSIFLTQYF
. | TRBD1 | TRBJ1-4 | TRBV6-1 | TGTGCCAGCCAAAGCGTACAGGGGACTAATGAAAAACTGTTTTTT | CASQSVQGTNEKLFF
few | . | TRBJ1-2 | TRBV7-2 | TGTGCCAGCAGCCCTACAGGGTGGTCAGAATCAAGCTATGGCTACACCTTC | CASSPTGWSESSYGYTF
. | TRBD1 | TRBJ1-1 | TRBV20-1 | TGCAGTGCAGAAGACAGGGATTACACTGAAGCTTTCTTT | CSAEDRDYTEAFF
. | TRBD1 | TRBJ2-7 | TRBV20-1 | TGCAGTGCCCAGGACAGGGGAGGTCTCTACGAGCAGTACTTC | CSAQDRGGLYEQYF
many | . | TRBJ2-7 | TRBV7-2 | TGTGCCAGCAGCTTAGTTCCCCACGAGCAGTACTTC | CASSLVPHEQYF
. | . | TRBJ2-1 | TRBV7-7 | TGTGCTAGCAGCCCGGGACCGGTGTGGGATGAGCAGTTCTTC | CASSPGPVWDEQFF
few | TRBD2 | TRBJ2-1 | TRBV20-1 | TGCAGTGCTGAGAGCGGGGGGCTCTTAAATGAGCAGTTCTTC | CSAESGGLLNEQFF
. | TRBD2 | TRBJ2-7 | TRBV5-6 | TGTGCCCGCAGCTTAGCGGGGTCCTACGAGCAGTACTTC | CARSLAGSYEQYF
. | TRBD1 | TRBJ1-4 | TRBV6-1 | TGTGCCAGCGGACAGGGTTGGGCTAATGAAAAACTGTTTTTT | CASGQGWANEKLFF
. | . | TRBJ1-2 | TRBV13 | TGTGCCAGCAGCCTTTACCGGGTCTATGGCTACACCTTC | CASSLYRVYGYTF
few | . | TRBJ2-4 | TRBV5-1 | TGCGCCAGCAACCCCACCGGAGTCGCCCTAGTCTTGCAGTACTTC | CASNPTGVALVLQYF
. | . | TRBJ2-7 | TRBV27 | TGTGCCAGCAGTTTATACGACGGAACCTACGAGCAGTACTTC | CASSLYDGTYEQYF
few | . | TRBJ1-2 | TRBV27 | TGTGCCAGCAGTTTATCGGCGGCAGGGCAGGTCTATGGCTACACCTTC | CASSLSAAGQVYGYTF
few | . | TRBJ2-5 | TRBV29-1 | TGCAGCGTCCGTAACATGGTCGAGGGGGTTCGAGAGACCCAGTACTTC | CSVRNMVEGVRETQYF
. | . | TRBJ2-3 | TRBV6-2/TRBV6-3 | TGTACCAGCAGTTACTTAGGAGGGCCCGCAGATACGCAGTATTTT | CTSSYLGGPADTQYF
few | TRBD2 | TRBJ2-1 | TRBV6-2/TRBV6-3 | TGTGCCAGCAGTTCTACGGGACTAGCGGGGTCATATTACAATGAGCAGTTCTTC | CASSSTGLAGSYYNEQFF
. | . | TRBJ1-5 | TRBV2 | TGTGCCAGCTGCAGGGAAGCCGGGTCCAATCAGCCCCAGCATTTT | CASCREAGSNQPQHF
many | TRBD1 | TRBJ2-7 | TRBV4-3 | TGCGCCAGCAGCCCGTCACAGGGGGCGGAAGAGCAGTACTTC | CASSPSQGAEEQYF
. | . | TRBJ2-4 | TRBV11-3 | TGTGCCAGCAGCTTAGGGGGTTGGGGTGAGGCGGCCAAAAACATTCAGTACTTC | CASSLGGWGEAAKNIQYF
few | . | TRBJ2-7 | TRBV10-3 | TGTGCCATCAACCCTGGGGGTTACGAGCAGTACTTC | CAINPGGYEQYF
few | TRBD1 | TRBJ2-7 | TRBV7-9 | TGTGCCAGCAGCTTAACCCCCGGGACAGGGAAGGAAAAGGGGACCTACGAGCAGTACTTC | CASSLTPGTGKEKGTYEQYF
. | TRBD1 | TRBJ1-5 | TRBV7-2 | TGTGCCAGCAGTAAACAGGGGTTAAGCAATCAGCCCCAGCATTTT | CASSKQGLSNQPQHF
. | . | TRBJ1-4 | TRBV29-1 | TGCAGCCATTCAACTTCGTCTAATGAAAAACTGTTTTTT | CSHSTSSNEKLFF
. | TRBD2 | TRBJ2-1 | TRBV3-1 | TGTGCCAGCAGCCGAGCGGGAGAATACAATGAGCAGTTCTTC | CASSRAGEYNEQFF
. | . | TRBJ1-2 | TRBV7-2 | TGTGCCAGCAGCTTAGGTCTGGGAGGCTATGGCTACACCTTC | CASSLGLGGYGYTF
few | . | TRBJ1-5 | TRBV6-1 | TGTGCCAGCAGAGGCGGGGGGTTTCAGCCCCAGCATTTT | CASRGGGFQPQHF
. | . | TRBJ2-3 | TRBV20-1 | TGCAGTGCGCGGAGGGGGGGGCTCACAGATACGCAGTATTTT | CSARRGGLTDTQYF
. | . | TRBJ2-1 | TRBV4-3 | TGCACCAGCAGCCAAGATTACGGCCAACTGGCCGAGCAGTTCTTC | CTSSQDYGQLAEQFF
few | TRBD2 | TRBJ2-7 | TRBV9 | TGTGCCAGCAGCCCCGGGACTAGCGCGACCTACGAGCAGTACTTC | CASSPGTSATYEQYF